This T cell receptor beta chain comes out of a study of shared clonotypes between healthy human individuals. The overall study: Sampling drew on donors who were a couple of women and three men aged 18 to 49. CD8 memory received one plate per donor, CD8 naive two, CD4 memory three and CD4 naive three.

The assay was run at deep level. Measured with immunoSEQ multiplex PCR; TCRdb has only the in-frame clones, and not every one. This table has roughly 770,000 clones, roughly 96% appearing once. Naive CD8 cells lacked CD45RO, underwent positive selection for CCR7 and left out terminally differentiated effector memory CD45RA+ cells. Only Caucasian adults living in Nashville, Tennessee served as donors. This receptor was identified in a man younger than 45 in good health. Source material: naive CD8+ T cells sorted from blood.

The CDR3 here is CASSLVWSSYNEQFF. CDR3 bases: TGCGCCAGCAGCTTGGTCTGGAGCTCCTACAATGAGCAGTTCTTC. The rearrangement joins TRBV5-1 to TRBJ2-1; no firm D call. Germline-derived CDR1 and CDR2 are SGHRS and YFSETQ. V lost 0 bases and J lost 0, with 7 bases in between. The CDR3 is made up of 15 amino acids.